One sample yielded the 9 T cell receptor beta chains listed below, sequenced in a study of cytomegalovirus exposure and HLA in healthy donors. The study ran its PCR with 60 Vbeta and 13 Jbeta primers. Measured with immunoSEQ multiplex PCR; TCRdb has only the in-frame clones, and not every one. The table records 90,000 to 100,000 clones, over 65% of them present only once. The material sequenced was PBMCs. The receptors were gathered from a woman aged 55 to 70 in good health and CMV-seronegative.

The rearrangement uses TRBV7-9 and TRBJ2-3, with D possibly TRBD2 on 5 matching bases. Germline V gene lookup returns CDR1 SEHNR and CDR2 FQNEAQ (reference sequence). The CDR3 spans 18 residues. V was trimmed by 5 bases and J by 4 bases, leaving 25 bases between them. The CDR3 DNA reads TGTGCCAGCAGCGACTACCGGGGAACGCACCGAGAGGCAGATACGCAGTATTTT. Protein product: CASSDYRGTHREADTQYF.

This clone was found a few times. The chain is built from TRBV7-2 and TRBJ1-5, with TRBD1 as a possible D gene (5 bases). The V gene's germline CDR1 is SGHTA and CDR2 FQGNSA. CDR3 size: 15 residues. V dropped 5 bases and J dropped 7 bases, with 18 bases sitting between them. CDR3: CASSPSAGMGQPQHF. The CDR3 region has the DNA TGTGCCAGCAGCCCTAGTGCAGGGATGGGACAGCCCCAGCATTTT.

J is TRBJ1-1 and V is TRBV6-1, with 7 bases identical to TRBD1. The germline V gene encodes CDR1 MNHNS and CDR2 SASEGT. After removal of 3 bases from V and 5 bases from J, the junction contained 6 bases not matched to a gene. The CDR3 runs 14 residues. CDR3 bases: TGTGCCAGCAGTGAGAGCAGGGGGAGGACTGAAGCTTTCTTT. Protein product: CASSESRGRTEAFF.

Here the CDR3 DNA reads TGCGCCAGCAGCTCAGGCCAAGCGGGGACCCAAGAGACCCAGTACTTC. This sequence encodes CASSSGQAGTQETQYF. The V and J genes are TRBV5-1 and TRBJ2-5, with 7 bases that match TRBD2. The length of the CDR3 is 16 residues. The germline V gene encodes CDR1 SGHRS and CDR2 YFSETQ. V gave up 3 bases and J gave up 1 base; unmatched junction bases: 9.

Only one count was recorded for this clone. The V gene is TRBV5-1, the J gene TRBJ2-7; perhaps TRBD1 as D (6 bases). The V end lost 2 bases, the J end lost 5 bases, and 11 bases lay between the germline ends. CDR3 size: 13 residues. Germline V CDR1 and CDR2: SGHRS, YFSETQ. The CDR3 DNA reads as TGCGCCAGCAGCTTAACAGGGTGGGACGAGCAGTACTTC. Protein product: CASSLTGWDEQYF. The whole variable domain, remainder taken from reference TRBV5-1 and TRBJ2-7, is KAGVTQTPRYLIKTRGQQVTLSCSPISGHRSVSWYQQTPGQGLQFLFEYFSETQRNKGNFPGRFSGRQFSNSRSEMNVSTLELGDSALYLCASSLTGWDEQYFGPGTRLTVT.

The CDR3 region has the DNA TGTGCCAGCAGCTTAGCGCCCCAGGGGGCTAACACCATATATTTT. This encodes CASSLAPQGANTIYF. V gene TRBV7-9 combines with J gene TRBJ1-3; 8 bases are shared with TRBD1. This CDR3 has 15 residues. Trimming removed 0 bases from V and 7 bases from J; junction bases left unmatched: 5. Germline CDR1 is SEHNR and CDR2 is FQNEAQ (reference sequence).

In DNA form, the CDR3 reads TGTGCCAGCAGCGCCGAGGGACAGGGGAATTCACCCCTCCACTTT. This encodes CASSAEGQGNSPLHF. V usage is TRBV9 and J usage is TRBJ1-6; 10 bases line up with TRBD1. This CDR3 spans 15 amino acids. Per the germline V gene, CDR1 is SGDLS and CDR2 is YYNGEE. Trimming took 3 bases from V and 7 from J; bases not matched to a gene: 4.

This clone showed up just a few times. The chain is built from TRBV7-2 and TRBJ2-7; possible D gene TRBD2, 6 bases. Trimming pared 5 bases from V and 2 bases from J, leaving 10 bases between. The CDR3 is 13 residues long. In germline, CDR1 is SGHTA, CDR2 FQGNSA. The DNA of the CDR3 is TGTGCCAGCAGCCGGGACTCGACCTACGAGCAGTACTTC. Residues: CASSRDSTYEQYF.

The V gene is TRBV7-8, the J gene TRBJ1-3; D uncertain. The CDR3 length is 13 residues. V was trimmed by 5 bases and J by 3 bases, leaving 8 bases between them. Germline V gives CDR1 SGHVS, CDR2 FQNEAQ. The CDR3 coding sequence is TGTGCCAGCAGCCCCAACAGTGGAAACACCATATATTTT. Its translation: CASSPNSGNTIYF.